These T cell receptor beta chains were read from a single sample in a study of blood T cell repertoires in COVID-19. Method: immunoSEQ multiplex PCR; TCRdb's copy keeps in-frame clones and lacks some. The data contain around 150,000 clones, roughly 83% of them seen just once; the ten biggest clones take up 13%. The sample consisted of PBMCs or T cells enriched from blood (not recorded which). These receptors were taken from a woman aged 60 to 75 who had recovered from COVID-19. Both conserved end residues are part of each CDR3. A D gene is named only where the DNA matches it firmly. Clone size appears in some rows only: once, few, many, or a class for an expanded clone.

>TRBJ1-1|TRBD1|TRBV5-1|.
TGCGCCAGCAAACAGTGGACAGGGAGGACTGAAGCTTTCTTT
CASKQWTGRTEAFF
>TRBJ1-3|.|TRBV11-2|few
TGTGCCAGCAGCTTAGATGTGACAGCGAACACCATATATTTT
CASSLDVTANTIYF
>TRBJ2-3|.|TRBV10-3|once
TGTGCCATCACCCCTGGGTACCGCGCGGGAGATACGCAGTATTTT
CAITPGYRAGDTQYF
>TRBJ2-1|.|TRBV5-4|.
TGTGCCAGCAGCGCGGGACTCAACAATGAGCAGTTCTTC
CASSAGLNNEQFF
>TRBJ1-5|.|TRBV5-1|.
TGCGCCAGCAGCTTGGATAGCAGCCAGCCCCAGCATTTT
CASSLDSSQPQHF
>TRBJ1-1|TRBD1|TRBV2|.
TGTGCCAGCAGTGAAGGACAGGGTTTTACTGAAGCTTTCTTT
CASSEGQGFTEAFF
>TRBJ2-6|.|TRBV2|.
TGTGCCAGCAGTGTAACCAGCTCTGGGGCCAACGTCCTGACTTTC
CASSVTSSGANVLTF
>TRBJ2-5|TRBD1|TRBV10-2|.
TGCGCCAGTTCACAGGGGTCACAAGAGACCCAGTACTTC
CASSQGSQETQYF
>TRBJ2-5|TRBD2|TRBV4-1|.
TGCGCCAGCAGCCAAGACCAAGGACTAGACGGGACCCAGTACTTC
CASSQDQGLDGTQYF
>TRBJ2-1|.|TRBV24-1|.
TGTGCCACCAGTGTCACATCCCCACAGGCAAGGGATGAGCAGTTCTTC
CATSVTSPQARDEQFF
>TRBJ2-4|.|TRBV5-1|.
TGCGCCAGCAGCGAAGGGCCATTAGGGGACATTCAGTACTTC
CASSEGPLGDIQYF
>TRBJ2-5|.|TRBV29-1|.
TGCAGCGTTGCAGAGACAGGGTCTGGGGAGGCCCAGTACTTC
CSVAETGSGEAQYF
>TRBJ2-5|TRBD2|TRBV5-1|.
TGCGCCAGCAGGCCGGGGGGTACGCAAGAGACCCAGTACTTC
CASRPGGTQETQYF
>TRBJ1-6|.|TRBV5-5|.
TGTGCCAGCAGCTTGCTGGGGACACAAAATTCACCCCTCCACTTT
CASSLLGTQNSPLHF
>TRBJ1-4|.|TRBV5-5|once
TGTGCCAGCAGCTGGGCACCGGGTCTCAGGGATGAAAAACTGTTTTTT
CASSWAPGLRDEKLFF
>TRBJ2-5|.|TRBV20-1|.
TGCAGTTTCAGCCGGGGAGAGACCCAGTACTTC
CSFSRGETQYF
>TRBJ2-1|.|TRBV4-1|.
TGCGCCAGCAGCCCGTTTTGGGGCGGGGGACAAAGGTCCTACAATGAGCAGTTCTTC
CASSPFWGGGQRSYNEQFF
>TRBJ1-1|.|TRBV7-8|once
TGTGCCAGCAGCTTCGGGGTCAGGTCGGGTCCTGAAGCTTTCTTT
CASSFGVRSGPEAFF
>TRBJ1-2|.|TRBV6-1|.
TGTGCCAGCAGTGACCAGGGTTATGGCTACACCTTC
CASSDQGYGYTF
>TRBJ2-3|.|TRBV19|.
TGTGCCAGTAGGGCCGGGAGAGACACAGATACGCAGTATTTT
CASRAGRDTDTQYF
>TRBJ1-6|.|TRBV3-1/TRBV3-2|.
TGTGCCAGCAGCCAAGATGTGGGGGGAGCCAGCTCACCCCTCCACTTT
CASSQDVGGASSPLHF
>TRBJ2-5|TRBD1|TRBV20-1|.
TGCAGTGCTAGTACCAGGGGGTACCAAGAGACCCAGTACTTC
CSASTRGYQETQYF
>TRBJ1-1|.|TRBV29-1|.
TGCAGCGTTCGGACAGTGAACACTGAAGCTTTCTTT
CSVRTVNTEAFF
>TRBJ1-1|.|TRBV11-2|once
TGTGCCAGCAGGCCCGTGGCAGTTGCGGGCACTGAAGCTTTCTTT
CASRPVAVAGTEAFF
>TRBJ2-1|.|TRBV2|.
TGTGCCAGCAGTCAGGGGAATGAGCAGTTCTTC
CASSQGNEQFF
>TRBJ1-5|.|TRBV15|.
TGTGCCACCAGCAGAGAAGTAGGCGGAGGATATCAGCCCCAGCATTTT
CATSREVGGGYQPQHF
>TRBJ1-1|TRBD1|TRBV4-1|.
TGCGCCAGCAGCTCACACTCCGGGACAGGGAACACTGAAGCTTTCTTT
CASSSHSGTGNTEAFF
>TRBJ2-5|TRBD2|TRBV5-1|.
TGCGCCAGCAGCATAACTAGCGGGAGTGAGACCCAGTACTTC
CASSITSGSETQYF
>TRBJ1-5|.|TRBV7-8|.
TGTGCCAGCAGCTTAGACCAGAATCAGCCCCAGCATTTT
CASSLDQNQPQHF
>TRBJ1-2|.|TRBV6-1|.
TGTGCCAGCAGTGAACCGGGGTTTGGCTACACCTTC
CASSEPGFGYTF
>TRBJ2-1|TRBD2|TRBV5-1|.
TGCGCCAGCAGCCATGGGACTAGCGGGGGGGCCGACGATGAGCAGTTCTTC
CASSHGTSGGADDEQFF
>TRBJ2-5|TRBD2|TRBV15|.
TGTGCCACCGCGGCAGGACTAGCGGGTAACCAAGAGACCCAGTACTTC
CATAAGLAGNQETQYF
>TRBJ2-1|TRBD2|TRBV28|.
TGTGCCAGCCTGGCTAGCGGGAGTTCCTACAATGAGCAGTTCTTC
CASLASGSSYNEQFF
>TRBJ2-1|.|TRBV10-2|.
TGCGCCAGCAGTAGCAGGGGCTCCTACAATGAGCAGTTCTTC
CASSSRGSYNEQFF
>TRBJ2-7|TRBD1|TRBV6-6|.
TGTGCCAGCAGACAGGGGGCCTACGAGCAGTACTTC
CASRQGAYEQYF
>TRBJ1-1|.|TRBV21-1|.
TGTGCCAGCAGCAAAGAAGGACAGCTGGGGAACACTGAAGCTTTCTTT
CASSKEGQLGNTEAFF
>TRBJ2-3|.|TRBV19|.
TGTGCCAGTCGGGGCATGGGGGCGGATACGCAGTATTTT
CASRGMGADTQYF
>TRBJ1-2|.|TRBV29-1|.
TGCAGCGTTGAAGAGGGAGCATATAACTATGGCTACACCTTC
CSVEEGAYNYGYTF
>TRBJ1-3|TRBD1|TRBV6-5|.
TGTGCCAGCAGTTACGGGACAGGGGCCGGAAACACCATATATTTT
CASSYGTGAGNTIYF
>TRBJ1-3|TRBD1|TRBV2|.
TGTGCCAGCAGGCCGGGACAGGGGGGAAACACCATATATTTT
CASRPGQGGNTIYF
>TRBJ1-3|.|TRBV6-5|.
TGTGCCAGCAGACTAACAGGGATCTCGCACACCATATATTTT
CASRLTGISHTIYF
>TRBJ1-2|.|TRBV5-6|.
TGTGCCAGCAGCGACAAGGGGGGGGGATACTATGGCTACACCTTC
CASSDKGGGYYGYTF
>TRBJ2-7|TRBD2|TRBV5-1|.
TGCGCCAGCAGCACGACCGGGACTAGATCTTACGAGCAGTACTTC
CASSTTGTRSYEQYF
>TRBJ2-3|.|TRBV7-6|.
TGTGCCAGCAGCTCGAGACAGACAGATACGCAGTATTTT
CASSSRQTDTQYF
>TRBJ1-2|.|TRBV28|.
TGTGCCAGCAGTTTAGGGCAGGGGATGGGCGGCTACACCTTC
CASSLGQGMGGYTF
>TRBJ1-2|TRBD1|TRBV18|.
TGTGCCAGCTCCACCGGGACAGGGAACGGCTACACCTTC
CASSTGTGNGYTF
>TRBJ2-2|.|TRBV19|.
TGTGCCAGTAGTAACCGGGGATGGCGCGGGGAGCTGTTTTTT
CASSNRGWRGELFF
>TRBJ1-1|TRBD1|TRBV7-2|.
TGTGCCAGCAGCCTGGACAGGCGACCGTACGCTTTCTTT
CASSLDRRPYAFF
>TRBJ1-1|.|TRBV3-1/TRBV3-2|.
TGTGCCAGCAGCCAAGACCAGGGCGTTGGAGCTTTCTTT
CASSQDQGVGAFF